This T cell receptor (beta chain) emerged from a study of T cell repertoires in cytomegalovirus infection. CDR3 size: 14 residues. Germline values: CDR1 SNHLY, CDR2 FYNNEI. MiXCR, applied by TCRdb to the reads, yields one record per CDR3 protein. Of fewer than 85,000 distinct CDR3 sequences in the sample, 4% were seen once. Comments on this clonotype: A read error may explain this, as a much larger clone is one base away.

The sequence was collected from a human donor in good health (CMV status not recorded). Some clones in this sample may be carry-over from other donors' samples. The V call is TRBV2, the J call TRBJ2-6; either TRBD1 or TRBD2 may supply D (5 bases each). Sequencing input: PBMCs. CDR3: CVSRESPGANVLTF. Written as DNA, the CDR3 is TGTGTCAGCAGGGAGTCGCCTGGGGCCAACGTCCTGACTTTC.